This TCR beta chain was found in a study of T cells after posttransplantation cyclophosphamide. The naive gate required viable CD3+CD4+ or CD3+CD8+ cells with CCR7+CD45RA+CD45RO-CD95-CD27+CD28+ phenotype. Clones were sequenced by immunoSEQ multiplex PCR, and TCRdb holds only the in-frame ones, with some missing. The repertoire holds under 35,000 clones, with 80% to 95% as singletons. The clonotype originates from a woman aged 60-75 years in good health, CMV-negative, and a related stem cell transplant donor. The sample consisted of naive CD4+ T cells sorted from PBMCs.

CDR3 coding DNA: TGTGCCAGCAGCGCCCCGGACCGGGACACGGACGGGGAGCAGTACTTC. Its translation: CASSAPDRDTDGEQYF. J is TRBJ2-7 and V is TRBV21-1; TRBD1, the table's D call, lacks a check against the DNA. TRBV21-1 is a documented pseudogene. This CDR3 is 16 amino acids long.